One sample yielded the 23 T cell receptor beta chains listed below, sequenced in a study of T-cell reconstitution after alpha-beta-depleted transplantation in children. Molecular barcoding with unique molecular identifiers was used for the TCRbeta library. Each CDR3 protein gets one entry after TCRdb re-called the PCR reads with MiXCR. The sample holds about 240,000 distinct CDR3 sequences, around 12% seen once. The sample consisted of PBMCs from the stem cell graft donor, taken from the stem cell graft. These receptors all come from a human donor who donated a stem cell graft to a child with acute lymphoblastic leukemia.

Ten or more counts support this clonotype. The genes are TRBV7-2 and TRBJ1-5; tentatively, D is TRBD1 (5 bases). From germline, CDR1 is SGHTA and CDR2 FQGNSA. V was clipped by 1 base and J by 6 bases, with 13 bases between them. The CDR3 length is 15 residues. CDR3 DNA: TGTGCCAGCAGCTTAGTTCCAGGGTCCGGTCAGCCCCAGCATTTT. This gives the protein CASSLVPGSGQPQHF. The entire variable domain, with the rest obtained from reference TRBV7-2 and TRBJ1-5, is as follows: GAGVSQSPSNKVTEKGKDVELRCDPISGHTALYWYRQSLGQGLEFLIYFQGNSAPDKSGLPSDRFSAERTGGSVSTLTIQRTQQEDSAVYLCASSLVPGSGQPQHFGDGTRLSIL.

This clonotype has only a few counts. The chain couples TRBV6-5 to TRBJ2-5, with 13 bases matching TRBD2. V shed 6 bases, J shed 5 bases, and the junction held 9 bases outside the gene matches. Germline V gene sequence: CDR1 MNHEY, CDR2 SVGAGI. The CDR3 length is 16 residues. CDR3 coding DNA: TGTGCCAGCAGCTCCTCGACTAGCGGGGGGCGGGAGACCCAGTACTTC. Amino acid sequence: CASSSSTSGGRETQYF.

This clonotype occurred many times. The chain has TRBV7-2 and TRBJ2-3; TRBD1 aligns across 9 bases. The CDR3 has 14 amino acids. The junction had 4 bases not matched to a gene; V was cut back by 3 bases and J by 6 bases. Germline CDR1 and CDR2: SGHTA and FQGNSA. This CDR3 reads CASSFSTGGDTQYF. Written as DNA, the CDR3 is TGTGCCAGCAGCTTTTCGACAGGGGGTGATACGCAGTATTTT.

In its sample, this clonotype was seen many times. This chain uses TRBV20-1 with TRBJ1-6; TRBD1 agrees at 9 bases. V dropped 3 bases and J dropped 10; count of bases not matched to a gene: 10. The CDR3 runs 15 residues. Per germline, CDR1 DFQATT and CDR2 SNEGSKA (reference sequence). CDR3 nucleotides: TGCAGTGCTAGTGAGACAGGGGGTAGAGGATCACCCCTCCACTTT. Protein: CSASETGGRGSPLHF.

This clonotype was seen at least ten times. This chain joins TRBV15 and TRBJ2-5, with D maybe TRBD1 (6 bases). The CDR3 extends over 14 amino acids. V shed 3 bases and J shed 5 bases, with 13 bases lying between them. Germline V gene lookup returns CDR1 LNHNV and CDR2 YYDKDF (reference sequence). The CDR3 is CATSSRGGSETQYF. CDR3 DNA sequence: TGTGCCACCAGCAGCAGGGGTGGATCGGAGACCCAGTACTTC.

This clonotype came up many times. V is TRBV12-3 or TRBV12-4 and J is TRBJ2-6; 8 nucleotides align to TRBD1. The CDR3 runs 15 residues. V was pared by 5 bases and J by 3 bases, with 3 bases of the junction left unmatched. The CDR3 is CASSPDRVGANVLTF. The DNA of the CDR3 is TGTGCCAGCAGTCCGGACAGGGTTGGGGCCAACGTCCTGACTTTC.

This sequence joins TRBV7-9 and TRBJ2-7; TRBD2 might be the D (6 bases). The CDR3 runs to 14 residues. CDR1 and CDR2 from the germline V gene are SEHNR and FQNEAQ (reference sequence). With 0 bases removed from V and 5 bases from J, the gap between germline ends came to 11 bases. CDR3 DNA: TGTGCCAGCAGCTTAGCGGGAGGCCCAGACGAGCAGTACTTC. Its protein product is CASSLAGGPDEQYF.

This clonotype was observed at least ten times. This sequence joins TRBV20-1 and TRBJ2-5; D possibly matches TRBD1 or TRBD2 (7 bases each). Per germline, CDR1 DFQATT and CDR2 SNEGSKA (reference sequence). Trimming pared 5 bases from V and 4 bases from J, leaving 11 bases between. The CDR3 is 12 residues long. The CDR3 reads CSASGGAETQYF. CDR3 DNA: TGCAGTGCTTCAGGGGGGGCAGAGACCCAGTACTTC.

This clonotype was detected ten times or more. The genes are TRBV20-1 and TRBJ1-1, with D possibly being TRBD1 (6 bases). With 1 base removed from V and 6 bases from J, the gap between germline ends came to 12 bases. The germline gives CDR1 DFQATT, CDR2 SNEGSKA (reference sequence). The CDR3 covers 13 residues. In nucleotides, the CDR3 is TGCAGTGCTAGAGGGGGGCGGGGTCCTGAAGCTTTCTTT. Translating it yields CSARGGRGPEAFF.

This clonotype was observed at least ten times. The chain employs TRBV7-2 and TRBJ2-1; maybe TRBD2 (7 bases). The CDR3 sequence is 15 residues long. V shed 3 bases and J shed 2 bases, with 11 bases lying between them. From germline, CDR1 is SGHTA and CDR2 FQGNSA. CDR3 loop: CASSFTRGPYNEQFF. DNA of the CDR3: TGTGCCAGCAGCTTTACGCGGGGGCCCTACAATGAGCAGTTCTTC.

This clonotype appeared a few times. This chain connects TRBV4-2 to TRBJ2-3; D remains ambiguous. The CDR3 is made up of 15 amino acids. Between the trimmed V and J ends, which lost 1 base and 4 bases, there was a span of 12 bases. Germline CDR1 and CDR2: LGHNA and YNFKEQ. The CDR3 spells CASSQGPESPDTQYF. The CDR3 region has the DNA TGTGCCAGCAGCCAAGGGCCAGAGAGTCCAGATACGCAGTATTTT.

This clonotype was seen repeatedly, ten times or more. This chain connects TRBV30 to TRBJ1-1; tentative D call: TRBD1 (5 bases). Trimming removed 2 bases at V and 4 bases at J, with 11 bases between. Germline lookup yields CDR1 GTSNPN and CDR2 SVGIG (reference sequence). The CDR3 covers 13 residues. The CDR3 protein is CAWSPDSSTEAFF. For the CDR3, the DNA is TGTGCCTGGAGTCCCGACAGTTCCACTGAAGCTTTCTTT.

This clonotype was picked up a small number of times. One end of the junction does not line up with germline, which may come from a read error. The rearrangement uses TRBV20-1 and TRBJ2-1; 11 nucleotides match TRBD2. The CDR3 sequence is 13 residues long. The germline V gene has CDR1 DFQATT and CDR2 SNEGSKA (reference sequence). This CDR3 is CSARPGGSGGVWF. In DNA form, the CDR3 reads TGCAGTGCTCGGCCGGGGGGTAGCGGGGGGGTGTGGTTC.

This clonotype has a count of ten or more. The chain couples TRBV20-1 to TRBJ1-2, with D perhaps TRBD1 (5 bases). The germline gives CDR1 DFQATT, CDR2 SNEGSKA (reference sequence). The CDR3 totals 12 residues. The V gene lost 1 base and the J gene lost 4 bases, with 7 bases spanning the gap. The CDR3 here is CSARGQSYGYTF. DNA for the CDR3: TGCAGTGCTAGAGGACAGAGCTATGGCTACACCTTC.

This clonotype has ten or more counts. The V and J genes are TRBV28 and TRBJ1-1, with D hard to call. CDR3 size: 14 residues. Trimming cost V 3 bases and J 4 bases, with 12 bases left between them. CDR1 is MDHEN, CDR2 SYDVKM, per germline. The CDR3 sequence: CASSLARSGTEAFF. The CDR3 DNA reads TGTGCCAGCAGTTTGGCTCGATCGGGCACTGAAGCTTTCTTT.

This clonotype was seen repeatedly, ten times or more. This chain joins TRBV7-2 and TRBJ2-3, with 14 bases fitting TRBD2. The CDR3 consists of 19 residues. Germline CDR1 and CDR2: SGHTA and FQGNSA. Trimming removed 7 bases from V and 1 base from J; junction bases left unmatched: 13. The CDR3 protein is CASTDHETSGGAGTDTQYF. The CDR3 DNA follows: TGTGCCAGCACCGATCATGAGACTAGCGGGGGGGCGGGCACAGATACGCAGTATTTT.

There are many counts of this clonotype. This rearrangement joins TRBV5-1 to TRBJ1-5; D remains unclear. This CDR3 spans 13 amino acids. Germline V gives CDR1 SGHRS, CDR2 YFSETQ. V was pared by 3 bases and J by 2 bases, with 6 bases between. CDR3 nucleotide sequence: TGCGCCAGCAGCTGGAAGGGCAATCAGCCCCAGCATTTT. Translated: CASSWKGNQPQHF.

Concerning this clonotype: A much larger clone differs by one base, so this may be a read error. DNA of the CDR3: TGTGCCAGCAGCCCGCGGGAGGGCCCCGATGGGCAGTTCTTC. It codes for CASSPREGPDGQFF. The rearrangement uses TRBV7-9 and TRBJ2-1; 9 positions match TRBD2. This CDR3 spans 14 amino acids. Trimming took 5 bases from V and 12 from J; bases not matched to a gene: 11. Germline assignment: CDR1 SEHNR and CDR2 FQNEAQ (reference sequence).

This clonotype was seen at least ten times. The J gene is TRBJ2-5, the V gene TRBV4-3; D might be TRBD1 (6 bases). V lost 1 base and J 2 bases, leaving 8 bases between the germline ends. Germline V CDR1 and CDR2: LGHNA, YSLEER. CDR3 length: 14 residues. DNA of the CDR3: TGCGCCAGCAGCCAAGCGAGGGGGCAAGAGACCCAGTACTTC. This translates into CASSQARGQETQYF.

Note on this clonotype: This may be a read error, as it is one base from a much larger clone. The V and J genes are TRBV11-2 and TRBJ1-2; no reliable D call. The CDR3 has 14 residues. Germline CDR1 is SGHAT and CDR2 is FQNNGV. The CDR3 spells CSSSLNGRPYGYTF. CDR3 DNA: TGTTCCAGCAGCTTAAATGGCCGGCCATATGGCTACACCTTC.

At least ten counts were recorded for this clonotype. As DNA, the CDR3 is TGTGCCAGCAGCCCCGGGCCCGAATACGTGGCACCCCTCCACTTT. It encodes CASSPGPEYVAPLHF. The chain employs TRBV6-1 and TRBJ1-6; D uncertain. Germline CDR1 reads MNHNS; CDR2 reads SASEGT. Trimming took 6 bases from V and 11 from J, leaving 20 bases between them. There are 15 residues in the CDR3.

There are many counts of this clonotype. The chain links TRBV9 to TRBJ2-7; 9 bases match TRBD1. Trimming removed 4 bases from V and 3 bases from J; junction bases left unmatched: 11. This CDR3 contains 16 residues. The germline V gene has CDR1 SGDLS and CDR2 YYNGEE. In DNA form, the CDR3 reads TGTGCCAGCAGCCCTCGGGACAGGGTCCCTTTCTACGAGCAGTACTTC. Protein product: CASSPRDRVPFYEQYF.

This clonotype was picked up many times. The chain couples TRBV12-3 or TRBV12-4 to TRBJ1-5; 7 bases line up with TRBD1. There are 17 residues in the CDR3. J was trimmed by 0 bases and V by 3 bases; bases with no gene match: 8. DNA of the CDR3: TGTGCCAGCAGTTTTGGGGGACAGCCCATTAGCAATCAGCCCCAGCATTTT. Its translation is CASSFGGQPISNQPQHF.